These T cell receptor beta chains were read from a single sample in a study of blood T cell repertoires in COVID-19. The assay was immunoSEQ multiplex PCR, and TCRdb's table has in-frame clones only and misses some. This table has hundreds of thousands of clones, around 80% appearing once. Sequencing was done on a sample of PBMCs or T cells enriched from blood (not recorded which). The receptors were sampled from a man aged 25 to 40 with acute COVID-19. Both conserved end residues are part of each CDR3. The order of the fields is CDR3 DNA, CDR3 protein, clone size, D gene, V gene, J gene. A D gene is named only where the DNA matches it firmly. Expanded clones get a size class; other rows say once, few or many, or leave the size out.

TGCGCCAGCATCCAACGGCGGGGGGGCAATGAGCAGTTCTTC,CASIQRRGGNEQFF,many,TRBD2,TRBV10-2,TRBJ2-1
TGTGCCACCAGTGAACAGGGCTACACCGGGGAGCTGTTTTTT,CATSEQGYTGELFF,.,.,TRBV24-1,TRBJ2-2
TGTGCCAGTAGTATATCAGGGGGGTATGGCTACACCTTC,CASSISGGYGYTF,.,TRBD1,TRBV19,TRBJ1-2
TGTGCCAGCAGCTTATCTTGGGGAGAGGGTGAAGCTTTCTTT,CASSLSWGEGEAFF,.,.,TRBV11-2,TRBJ1-1
TGTGCCAGTAGTTCTACAGGGGGCAACTATGGCTACACCTTC,CASSSTGGNYGYTF,.,TRBD1,TRBV19,TRBJ1-2
TGTGCCAGCAGCTTGGGGGAGGGGAACTATGGCTACACCTTC,CASSLGEGNYGYTF,many,.,TRBV7-9,TRBJ1-2
TGTGCCAGCAGCGTAGACAGTCGCGCCTACGAGCAGTACTTC,CASSVDSRAYEQYF,.,.,TRBV9,TRBJ2-7
TGTGCCAGCAGCCAAGTCGGAGGGTCCAATGGCTACACCTTC,CASSQVGGSNGYTF,.,.,TRBV14,TRBJ1-2
TGTGCCAGCAGCTTAGTAGCAGGGTATCCGCCCGAGCAGTACTTC,CASSLVAGYPPEQYF,.,.,TRBV7-9,TRBJ2-7
TGTGCCAGCAGCTTAGGACAGGGGCTTAGGGCTTTCTTT,CASSLGQGLRAFF,.,TRBD1,TRBV7-9,TRBJ1-1
TGCAGCGTGATCCGAGATTACGAGCAGTACTTC,CSVIRDYEQYF,.,.,TRBV29-1,TRBJ2-7
TGCGCCAGCAGCTCTTCATTGGACAGGGGGAACGAAAAACTGTTTTTT,CASSSSLDRGNEKLFF,.,TRBD1,TRBV5-1,TRBJ1-4
TGTGCCACCAGCAGAGATCGAGAAGCGGGGACTAGCACAGATACGCAGTATTTT,CATSRDREAGTSTDTQYF,.,TRBD2,TRBV15,TRBJ2-3
TGTGCCAGCAGTTTGGCGACATTGAATGAGCAGTTCTTC,CASSLATLNEQFF,.,.,TRBV12-3/TRBV12-4,TRBJ2-1
TGTGCCTGGAGTGTTAAGGGGACAGCCTTTAATCAGCCCCAGCATTTT,CAWSVKGTAFNQPQHF,few,TRBD1,TRBV30,TRBJ1-5
TGTGCCAGCAACGGCGGGGGGCCTTTCACCGGGGAGCTGTTTTTT,CASNGGGPFTGELFF,once,TRBD2,TRBV11-2,TRBJ2-2
TGTGCCAGTAGTATTCCCGGCAGGAACCTCTTTAACTATGGCTACACCTTC,CASSIPGRNLFNYGYTF,.,.,TRBV19,TRBJ1-2
TGTGCCAGCAGTTTAATAGTTGGTGAGCAGTTCTTC,CASSLIVGEQFF,.,.,TRBV28,TRBJ2-1
TGTGCCAGCAGTGAAGGGGGGACAGGCCAGCCCCAGCATTTT,CASSEGGTGQPQHF,.,TRBD1,TRBV6-1,TRBJ1-5
TGTGCCAGCAGCCCCAGCGGTCCTGGAAACACCATATATTTT,CASSPSGPGNTIYF,.,.,TRBV7-6,TRBJ1-3
TGTGCCAGCAGCTTGTCTTGGAGCCGCGATGAGCAGTTCTTC,CASSLSWSRDEQFF,.,.,TRBV5-4,TRBJ2-1
TGTGCCAGCAGCGTGGACAGGGGATCTAGCACAGATACGCAGTATTTT,CASSVDRGSSTDTQYF,.,TRBD1,TRBV9,TRBJ2-3
TGTGCCAGCAGCCAGAGTTTTGGGCAAGCGAACACCGGGGAGCTGTTTTTT,CASSQSFGQANTGELFF,.,.,TRBV3-1/TRBV3-2,TRBJ2-2
TGTGCCAGTGGCGGACCCAGGGGTGGAAACATTCAGTACTTC,CASGGPRGGNIQYF,.,.,TRBV19,TRBJ2-4
TGTGCCAGTAGTATCGGGGGTGGGCAAGAGACCCAGTACTTC,CASSIGGGQETQYF,.,.,TRBV19,TRBJ2-5
TGTGCCAGCAGTTTATTGCAGGATGGCTACACCTTC,CASSLLQDGYTF,.,.,TRBV28,TRBJ1-2
TGTGCCAGCAGTTACTCAAATGGGGCACAAGAGACCCAGTACTTC,CASSYSNGAQETQYF,.,.,TRBV6-5,TRBJ2-5
TGTGCCAGCAGTGACCGGACAGGATCCTACGAGCAGTACTTC,CASSDRTGSYEQYF,few,TRBD1,TRBV6-1,TRBJ2-7
TGTGCCAGCAGCTCCCTAGAACAGGGCCCTAAGTATGGCTACACCTTC,CASSSLEQGPKYGYTF,once,.,TRBV7-9,TRBJ1-2
TGCGCCAGCAGCTTCGGAGGATCTTCCTACAATGAGCAGTTCTTC,CASSFGGSSYNEQFF,.,.,TRBV5-1,TRBJ2-1
TGTGCCAGCAGTCACAGGGCAACTAATGAAAAACTGTTTTTT,CASSHRATNEKLFF,.,.,TRBV6-2/TRBV6-3,TRBJ1-4
TGCGCCAGCATGGAACAGGGGTATGAGACCCAGTACTTC,CASMEQGYETQYF,once,TRBD1,TRBV5-1,TRBJ2-5
TGCGCCAGCAGCGTCTCGGGACAGGGGGGTGAAAAACTGTTTTTT,CASSVSGQGGEKLFF,.,TRBD1,TRBV5-1,TRBJ1-4
TGTGCCAGCGCGGCTCCGGGACAGGGGGCTCTAGGCAATCAGCCCCAGCATTTT,CASAAPGQGALGNQPQHF,.,TRBD1,TRBV19,TRBJ1-5
TGTGCCAGCAGCTCAAGACCCGGAGATGGCTACACCTTC,CASSSRPGDGYTF,.,.,TRBV3-1/TRBV3-2,TRBJ1-2
TGTGCCAGCAGGCCGGGGAGGGAACGAGGCTACACCTTC,CASRPGRERGYTF,few,.,TRBV6-5,TRBJ1-2
TGTGCCAGCAGTGACCCGACAGGACGCACCTACACCTTC,CASSDPTGRTYTF,.,.,TRBV6-4,TRBJ1-2
TGTGCCAGCAGCCAACCGGGTCGGTACGAGCAGTACTTC,CASSQPGRYEQYF,.,.,TRBV14,TRBJ2-7
TGTGCCAGTAATCGGGAGAAAGATTCACCCCTCCACTTT,CASNREKDSPLHF,.,.,TRBV19,TRBJ1-6
TGTGCCAGCAGTTTGGGGATTAGCGGGACACAAGAGACCCAGTACTTC,CASSLGISGTQETQYF,.,TRBD2,TRBV28,TRBJ2-5
TGTGCCAGGTATGAGGGGGCCGATACGCAGTATTTT,CARYEGADTQYF,.,TRBD1,TRBV5-3,TRBJ2-3
TGTGCCAGCAGCCTGGGGGGGGGCAATCAGCCCCAGCATTTT,CASSLGGGNQPQHF,few,.,TRBV9,TRBJ1-5
TGCGCCAGCAGCGCGGGACAGGGGGCGGGCTACGAGCAGTACTTC,CASSAGQGAGYEQYF,.,TRBD1,TRBV5-1,TRBJ2-7
TGTGCCAGCAGTCGTGGGGGGGAACAAGAGACCCAGTACTTC,CASSRGGEQETQYF,.,TRBD2,TRBV6-5,TRBJ2-5
TGTGCCAGCAGCCCTCAAGAGACCCAGTACTTC,CASSPQETQYF,.,.,TRBV7-2,TRBJ2-5